The 17 T cell receptor beta chains presented below share a single source sample, sequenced in a study of neurological immune-mediated disorders. Each CDR3 protein is one row after TCRdb ran MiXCR on the 5' RACE reads. The top ten hold roughly 4.5% of the sample, which has roughly 49,000 distinct CDR3 sequences, approximately 14% seen once. Regarding time point: longitudinal time-point 2. The material sequenced was PBMCs. All receptors come from a male donor with HTLV-1-associated myelopathy (HAM/TSP).

J is TRBJ2-7 and V is TRBV5-1; tentatively, D is TRBD1 (6 bases). CDR1 is SGHRS and CDR2 is YFSETQ in the germline V gene. The V end was cut by 1 base, the J end by 0 bases, with 8 bases between. This CDR3 comprises 14 residues. The CDR3 is CASSLPQGSYEQYF. CDR3 coding DNA: TGCGCCAGCAGCTTGCCACAGGGCTCCTACGAGCAGTACTTC.

This clonotype was observed at least ten times. The chain employs TRBV20-1 and TRBJ1-2; maybe TRBD1 (6 bases). The germline gives CDR1 DFQATT, CDR2 SNEGSKA (reference sequence). V lost 3 bases and J 10 bases, leaving 12 bases between the germline ends. The length of the CDR3 is 11 residues. CDR3 nucleotide sequence: TGCAGTGCTAGCTACAGGGCCGACTACACCTTC. Its protein is CSASYRADYTF.

The J gene is TRBJ2-2, the V gene TRBV20-1; TRBD1 aligns across 8 bases. The germline V gene has CDR1 DFQATT and CDR2 SNEGSKA (reference sequence). The CDR3 has 14 amino acids. The V gene end was trimmed by 4 bases and the J gene end by 6 bases; junction bases not matched to a gene: 7. The CDR3 reads CSATDREAAGELFF. CDR3 coding DNA: TGCAGTGCTACGGACAGGGAAGCGGCCGGGGAGCTGTTTTTT.

This clonotype was recorded once. No conserved phenylalanine or tryptophan is present at the end of the CDR3, so a read error is the likely explanation. The chain links TRBV6-5 to TRBJ1-6; D gene uncertain. The CDR3 is 16 residues long. The V gene's germline CDR1 is MNHEY and CDR2 SVGAGI. For the CDR3, the DNA is TGTGCCAGCAGTTACGACCTCAGCTCCTATAATTCAACCCTCCACCTT. Translation: CASSYDLSSYNSTLHL.

With respect to this clonotype: The junction differs from germline at one of its ends, possibly a read error. This rearrangement joins TRBV5-1 to TRBJ1-2, with a weak D call TRBD1 (5 bases). This CDR3 has 15 amino acids. Germline-derived CDR1 and CDR2 are SGHRS and YFSETQ. CDR3 loop: CASSLDPASVRGYSF. CDR3 in DNA: TGCGCCAGCAGCTTGGATCCGGCTTCAGTTAGGGGCTACAGCTTC.

In this sample, this clonotype turned up many times. The chain is built from TRBV20-1 and TRBJ2-1; D possibly uses TRBD1 or TRBD2 (7 bases each). The CDR3 consists of 14 residues. V lost 6 bases, J lost 5 bases, and 17 bases lay in between. Per germline, CDR1 DFQATT and CDR2 SNEGSKA (reference sequence). CDR3 in amino acids: CSAPRRGTDNEQFF. In nucleotides, the CDR3 is TGCAGTGCCCCCCGGCGGGGGACAGACAATGAGCAGTTCTTC.

This clonotype was observed at least ten times. The chain joins TRBV20-1 to TRBJ1-1; D is ambiguous. Deletions cut 4 bases from V and 11 bases from J, with 14 bases between. The CDR3 has 11 amino acids. The germline V gene encodes CDR1 DFQATT and CDR2 SNEGSKA (reference sequence). CDR3 amino acids: CSATPGREAFF. The CDR3 bases are TGCAGTGCTACGCCCGGCCGGGAGGCTTTCTTT.

In its sample, this clonotype was seen many times. The chain links TRBV20-1 to TRBJ2-3; perhaps D is TRBD1 or TRBD2 (5 bases each). In germline, CDR1 is DFQATT, CDR2 SNEGSKA (reference sequence). V was cut by 2 bases and J by 0 bases, with 9 bases left in between. The length of the CDR3 is 14 residues. CDR3 DNA sequence: TGCAGTGCTAGACCCGGGGCGAGCACAGATACGCAGTATTTT. Residues: CSARPGASTDTQYF.

This clonotype appeared many times. A much larger clone lies a single base off, so this may be a read error. The rearrangement uses TRBV18 and TRBJ2-3; 7 bases align to TRBD1. This CDR3 region has 14 residues. V lost 3 bases, J lost 1 base, and 1 base stayed unmatched. Germline loops: CDR1 KGHSH, CDR2 LQKENI. CDR3 sequence: CASSPDRGTDTQYF. CDR3 coding DNA: TGTGCCAGCTCACCTGACAGGGGCACAGATACGCAGTATTTT.

This clonotype has only a few counts. J is TRBJ1-2 and V is TRBV20-1; D uncertain. The CDR3 has 15 amino acids. Trimming took off 0 bases at V and 2 bases at J, with 13 bases between the two ends. Per the germline V gene, CDR1 is DFQATT and CDR2 is SNEGSKA (reference sequence). The CDR3 loop reads CSARDRRQVNYGYTF. The CDR3 DNA follows: TGCAGTGCTAGAGATAGGAGGCAGGTGAACTATGGCTACACCTTC.

There are many counts of this clonotype. The V and J genes are TRBV7-2 and TRBJ2-3; D uncertain. Trimming pared 7 bases from V and 3 bases from J, leaving 8 bases between. Germline V gene data show CDR1 as SGHTA and CDR2 as FQGNSA. CDR3 length equals 12 residues. As DNA, the CDR3 is TGTGCCAGCACCTCTCTAACAGATACGCAGTATTTT. Protein: CASTSLTDTQYF.

This clonotype was seen ten or more times. The chain links TRBV7-9 to TRBJ1-1; D remains ambiguous. CDR3 length: 14 amino acids. CDR1 is SEHNR and CDR2 is FQNEAQ in the germline V gene (reference sequence). Trimming removed 2 bases at V and 7 bases at J, with 14 bases between. The CDR3 here is CASSLIGSTLEAFF. In DNA, the CDR3 is TGTGCCAGCAGCTTAATTGGCAGCACCCTTGAAGCTTTCTTT.

Details on this clonotype: A much bigger clone sits one base away, suggesting this may be a read error. This rearrangement joins TRBV12-3 or TRBV12-4 to TRBJ1-2; 11 bases are shared with TRBD1. The CDR3 is 15 residues long. V lost 10 bases and J lost 2; bases outside the gene matches: 9. CDR3 residues: CATRDRDRGNYGYTF. In DNA, the CDR3 is TGTGCCACCAGGGACCGGGACAGGGGGAACTATGGCTACACCTTC.

In this sample, this clonotype turned up many times. V usage is TRBV15 and J usage is TRBJ2-1; 10 bases line up with TRBD1. The V gene end was trimmed by 1 base and the J gene end by 3 bases; junction bases not matched to a gene: 3. The germline V gene encodes CDR1 LNHNV and CDR2 YYDKDF (reference sequence). This CDR3 is built from 16 residues. The DNA of the CDR3 is TGTGCCACCAGCAGAGTGGGACAGGGGCTCTACAATGAGCAGTTCTTC. The encoded protein is CATSRVGQGLYNEQFF.

There are a few counts of this clonotype. Written as DNA, the CDR3 is TGTGCCAGCAGACAAGGACGGGCCTACAATGAGCAGTTCTTC. Amino acids: CASRQGRAYNEQFF. The J gene is TRBJ2-1, the V gene TRBV2, with D unresolved. Trimming took 6 bases from V and 2 from J, leaving 11 bases between them. Germline-derived CDR1 and CDR2 are SNHLY and FYNNEI. The CDR3 is made up of 14 amino acids.

The table lists this clonotype with many counts. This chain connects TRBV2 to TRBJ1-5; D not resolved. Germline lookup yields CDR1 SNHLY and CDR2 FYNNEI. This CDR3 has 13 residues. V dropped 7 bases and J dropped 3 bases, with 10 bases sitting between them. CDR3: CASNGGLNQPQHF. Written as DNA, the CDR3 is TGTGCCAGCAACGGAGGACTCAATCAGCCCCAGCATTTT.

This clonotype has a count of ten or more. The J gene is TRBJ2-7, the V gene TRBV27; 8 bases agree with TRBD1. CDR1 MNHEY and CDR2 SMNVEV come from the germline V gene (reference sequence). This CDR3 comprises 15 residues. The J segment lost 2 bases and the V segment lost 0 bases, leaving 3 bases of the junction unmatched. CDR3 DNA: TGTGCCAGCAGTTTATCGGTGGGACAGGCCTACGAGCAGTACTTC. The encoded protein is CASSLSVGQAYEQYF.